This record covers a single T cell receptor beta chain. No antigen is known for it. The CDR3 totals 15 residues. Trimming took 2 bases from V and 4 from J; bases not matched to a gene: 5. The germline V gene encodes CDR1 MNHEY and CDR2 SMNVEV (reference sequence). CD8 cells classed as naive were CD45RO-negative and positively selected for CCR7, excluding terminally differentiated effector memory CD45RA+ cells. This sample was taken from a study of shared clonotypes between healthy human individuals. Overall study findings and caveats: The study found lower generation probabilities in non-shared clonotypes than in those shared by all four donors. Between a handful of donors, naive CD4 clonotypes were shared at a level of roughly 5.5%. How much donors shared clonotypes was expected to be affected by sequencing depth.

The authors loaded about 200 ng DNA, around 30,000 T cell genomes, into sorted-subset replicate PCRs. Clones were sequenced by immunoSEQ multiplex PCR, and TCRdb holds only the in-frame ones, with some missing. The sample has a few hundred thousand clones, roughly 95% seen once. This receptor was obtained from a woman aged 25 to 39 in good health. The V and J genes are TRBV27 and TRBJ2-1; the match to TRBD2 covers 7 bases. The sequenced material came from naive CD8+ T cells sorted from blood. The CDR3 protein is CASSLRTRVYNEQFF. CDR3 nucleotide sequence: TGTGCCAGCAGTTTACGGACTAGGGTGTACAATGAGCAGTTCTTC.